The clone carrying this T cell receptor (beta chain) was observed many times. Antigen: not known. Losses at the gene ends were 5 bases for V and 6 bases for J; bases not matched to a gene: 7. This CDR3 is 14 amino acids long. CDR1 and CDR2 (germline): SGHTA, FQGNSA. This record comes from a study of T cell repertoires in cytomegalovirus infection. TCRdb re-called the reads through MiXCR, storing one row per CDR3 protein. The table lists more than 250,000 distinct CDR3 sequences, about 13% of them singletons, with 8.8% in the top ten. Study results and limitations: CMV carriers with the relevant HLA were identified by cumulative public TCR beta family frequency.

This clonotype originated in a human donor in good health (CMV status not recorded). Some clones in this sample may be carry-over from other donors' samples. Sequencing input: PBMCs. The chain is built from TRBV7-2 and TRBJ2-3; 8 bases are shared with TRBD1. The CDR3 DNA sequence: TGTGCCAGCAGCACTGGACAGGGTGGGGATACGCAGTATTTT. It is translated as CASSTGQGGDTQYF.